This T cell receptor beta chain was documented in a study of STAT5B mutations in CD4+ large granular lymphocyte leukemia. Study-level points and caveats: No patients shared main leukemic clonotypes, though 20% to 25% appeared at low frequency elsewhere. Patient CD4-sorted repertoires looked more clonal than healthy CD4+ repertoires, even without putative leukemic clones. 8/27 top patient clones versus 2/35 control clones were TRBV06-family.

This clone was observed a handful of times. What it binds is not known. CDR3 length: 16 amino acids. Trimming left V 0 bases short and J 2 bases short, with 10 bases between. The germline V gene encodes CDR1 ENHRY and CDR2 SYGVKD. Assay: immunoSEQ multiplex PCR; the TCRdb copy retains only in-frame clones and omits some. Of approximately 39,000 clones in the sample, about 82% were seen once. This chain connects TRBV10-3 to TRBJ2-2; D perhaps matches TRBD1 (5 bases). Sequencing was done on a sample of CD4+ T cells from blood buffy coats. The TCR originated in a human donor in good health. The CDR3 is CAISESRQGNTGELFF. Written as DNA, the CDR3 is TGTGCCATCAGTGAGTCGAGGCAGGGTAACACCGGGGAGCTGTTTTTT.